The 5 T cell receptor beta chains presented below share a single source sample, sequenced in a study of molecular identifiers for immune sequencing clone quantification. TCRdb reprocessed the PCR reads with MiXCR, giving one entry per CDR3 protein. Here the sample spans about 97,000 distinct CDR3 sequences, 20% to 25% being singletons. The sequenced sample was naive CD8+ T cells from blood, with Jurkat cell RNA spiked in. The subset denotes: FACS-sorted CD8+CD4-CCR7+CD45RA+ naive T cells. The receptors stem from a human donor in good health. Some libraries in this study had Jurkat cell RNA spiked in.

In its sample, this clonotype was seen many times. The V and J genes are TRBV12-3 or TRBV12-4 and TRBJ1-2, with D possibly being TRBD1 (5 bases). Trimming took 4 bases from V and 4 from J, leaving 10 bases between them. The CDR3 runs 13 residues. The CDR3 DNA reads as TGTGCCAGCAGTTATTATGGGGGCTATGGCTACACCTTC. Translation gives CASSYYGGYGYTF.

This clonotype has at least ten counts. The chain links TRBV28 to TRBJ2-5; TRBD1 aligns across 8 bases. This CDR3 contains 14 residues. V lost 3 bases and J lost 3; bases outside the gene matches: 3. Germline assignment: CDR1 MDHEN and CDR2 SYDVKM. The CDR3 DNA follows: TGTGCCAGCAGTTTTCCAGGGGGCGAAGAGACCCAGTACTTC. Its protein product is CASSFPGGEETQYF.

A remark on this clonotype: This may be a read error: a much more frequent sequence differs by one nucleotide. This sequence joins TRBV30 and TRBJ2-7, with TRBD2 matching over 9 bases. The CDR3 length is 12 residues. CDR1 GTSNPN and CDR2 SVGIG come from the germline V gene (reference sequence). The CDR3 loop reads CAWNSGGYERYF. CDR3 DNA sequence: TGTGCCTGGAATAGCGGGGGCTACGAGCGGTACTTC. The entire variable domain, with the rest obtained from reference TRBV30 and TRBJ2-7, is as follows: SQTIHQWPATLVQPVGSPLSLECTVEGTSNPNLYWYRQAAGRGLQLLFYSVGIGQISSEVPQNLSASRPQDRQFILSSKKLLLSDSGFYLCAWNSGGYERYFGPGTRLTVT.

This clonotype was recorded many times. This chain links TRBV7-9 with TRBJ2-3; TRBD1 matches at 11 bases. Losses at the gene ends were 9 bases for V and 3 bases for J; bases not matched to a gene: 8. From germline, CDR1 is SEHNR and CDR2 FQNEAQ (reference sequence). The CDR3 length is 15 residues. CDR3 nucleotides: TGTGCCAGTAAGGACAGGGGGCTCCGGACAGATACGCAGTATTTT. Its translation: CASKDRGLRTDTQYF.

This clonotype came up many times. The rearrangement uses TRBV20-1 and TRBJ2-7, with 11 bases lining up with TRBD2. The CDR3 is 13 amino acids. With V trimmed by 6 bases and J by 1 base, 2 bases remained unmatched. Germline V CDR1 and CDR2: DFQATT, SNEGSKA (reference sequence). The CDR3 sequence is CSAGTSGSYEQYF. The CDR3 region has the DNA TGCAGTGCCGGGACTAGCGGATCCTACGAGCAGTACTTC.